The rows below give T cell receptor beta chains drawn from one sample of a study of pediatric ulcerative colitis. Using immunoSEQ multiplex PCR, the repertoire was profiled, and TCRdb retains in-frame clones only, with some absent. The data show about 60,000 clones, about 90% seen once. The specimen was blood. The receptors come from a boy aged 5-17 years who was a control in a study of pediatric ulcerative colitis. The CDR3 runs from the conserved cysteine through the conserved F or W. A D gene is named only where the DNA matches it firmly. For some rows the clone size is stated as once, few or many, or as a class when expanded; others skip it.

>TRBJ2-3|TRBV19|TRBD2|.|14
CATRTSGYTDTQYF
TGTGCCACCCGGACTAGCGGTTACACAGATACGCAGTATTTT
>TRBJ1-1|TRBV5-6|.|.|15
CASSHPGGLNTEAFF
TGTGCCAGCAGCCATCCGGGAGGGCTGAACACTGAAGCTTTCTTT
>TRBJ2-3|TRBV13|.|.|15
CASSLLRSRTDTQYF
TGTGCCAGCAGCTTACTGCGGAGCCGCACAGATACGCAGTATTTT
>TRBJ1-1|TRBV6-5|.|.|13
CASSRAWNTEAFF
TGTGCCAGCAGTAGGGCCTGGAACACTGAAGCTTTCTTT
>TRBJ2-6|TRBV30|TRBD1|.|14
CAWNRGSGANVLTF
TGTGCCTGGAACAGGGGTTCAGGGGCCAACGTCCTGACTTTC
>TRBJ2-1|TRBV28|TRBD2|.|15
CASSPRETYYNEQFF
TGTGCCAGCAGTCCGCGGGAGACCTACTACAATGAGCAGTTCTTC
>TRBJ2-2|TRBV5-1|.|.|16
CASSLEPQRDTGELFF
TGCGCCAGCAGCTTGGAGCCGCAGCGAGACACCGGGGAGCTGTTTTTT
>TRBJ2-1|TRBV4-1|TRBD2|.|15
CASSQGAGRYNEQFF
TGCGCCAGCAGCCAAGGAGCGGGACGGTACAATGAGCAGTTCTTC
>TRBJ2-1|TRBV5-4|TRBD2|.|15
CASSSSGGAYNEQFF
TGTGCCAGCAGCTCAAGCGGGGGGGCATACAATGAGCAGTTCTTC
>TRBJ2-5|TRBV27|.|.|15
CASSLGWQTQETQYF
TGTGCCAGCAGTTTGGGTTGGCAGACCCAAGAGACCCAGTACTTC
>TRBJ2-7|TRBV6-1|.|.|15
CASSRGPLASYEQYF
TGTGCCAGCAGCAGAGGACCGCTAGCCTCCTACGAGCAGTACTTC
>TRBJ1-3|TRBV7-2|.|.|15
CASSLLSSSGNTIYF
TGTGCCAGCAGCCTACTATCTTCCTCTGGAAACACCATATATTTT
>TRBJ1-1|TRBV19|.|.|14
CASSSRPSNTEAFF
TGTGCCAGTAGTAGTCGGCCTTCGAACACTGAAGCTTTCTTT
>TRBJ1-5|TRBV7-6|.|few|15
CASSLEPGRNQPQHF
TGTGCCAGCAGCTTAGAGCCAGGGCGAAATCAGCCCCAGCATTTT
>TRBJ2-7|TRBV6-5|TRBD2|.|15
CASSAGTSGIAEQYF
TGTGCCAGCAGCGCCGGGACTAGCGGGATCGCCGAGCAGTACTTC
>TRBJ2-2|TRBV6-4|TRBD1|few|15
CASSDGTGGTGELFF
TGTGCCAGCAGTGACGGTACAGGGGGCACCGGGGAGCTGTTTTTT
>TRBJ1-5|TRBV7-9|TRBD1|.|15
CASSLVGTVDQPQHF
TGTGCCAGCAGCTTAGTAGGGACAGTTGATCAGCCCCAGCATTTT
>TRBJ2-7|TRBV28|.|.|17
CASYPWAGLDSYYEQYF
TGTGCCAGTTACCCTTGGGCAGGCCTCGACTCATACTACGAGCAGTACTTC
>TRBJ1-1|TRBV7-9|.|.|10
CASANTEAFF
TGTGCCAGCGCGAACACTGAAGCTTTCTTT
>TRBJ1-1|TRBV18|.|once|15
CASSPIEKGSYKAFF
TGTGCCAGCTCACCAATAGAAAAGGGGTCTTATAAGGCTTTCTTT
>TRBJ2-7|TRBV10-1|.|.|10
CASSTYEQYF
TGCGCCAGCAGTACCTACGAGCAGTACTTC
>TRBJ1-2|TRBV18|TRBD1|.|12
CASSPTGEGYTF
TGTGCCAGCTCACCGACAGGGGAAGGCTACACCTTC
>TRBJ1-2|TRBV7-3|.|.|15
CASSLQAGGNYGYTF
TGTGCCAGCAGCCTACAAGCGGGGGGTAACTATGGCTACACCTTC
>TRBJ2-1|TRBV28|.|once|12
CASSLSKNEQFF
TGTGCCAGCAGTTTATCCAAAAATGAGCAGTTCTTC
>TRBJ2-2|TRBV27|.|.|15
CASSSGETNTGELFF
TGTGCCAGCAGTTCTGGGGAAACGAACACCGGGGAGCTGTTTTTT
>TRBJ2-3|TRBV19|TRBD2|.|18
CASSRASGSRASTDTQYF
TGTGCCAGTAGTCGGGCTAGCGGGTCCCGTGCTAGCACAGATACGCAGTATTTT
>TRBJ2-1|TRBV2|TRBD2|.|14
CASSALAGVQEQFF
TGTGCCAGCAGTGCACTAGCGGGAGTTCAAGAGCAGTTCTTC
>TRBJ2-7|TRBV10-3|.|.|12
CAISDSSSEQYF
TGTGCCATCAGTGATTCGAGCAGTGAGCAGTACTTC
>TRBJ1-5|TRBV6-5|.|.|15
CASSRSLTSNQPQHF
TGTGCCAGCAGCAGGTCATTGACTAGCAATCAGCCCCAGCATTTT
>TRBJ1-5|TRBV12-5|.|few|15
CASANGRGNNQPQHF
TGTGCTAGTGCCAATGGCAGGGGAAACAATCAGCCCCAGCATTTT
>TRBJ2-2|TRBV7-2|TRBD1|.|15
CASSLAGGEYGELFF
TGTGCCAGCAGCTTAGCAGGGGGCGAGTACGGGGAGCTGTTTTTT
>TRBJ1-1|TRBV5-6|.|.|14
CASSYGPGDTEAFF
TGTGCCAGCAGCTATGGGCCGGGGGACACTGAAGCTTTCTTT